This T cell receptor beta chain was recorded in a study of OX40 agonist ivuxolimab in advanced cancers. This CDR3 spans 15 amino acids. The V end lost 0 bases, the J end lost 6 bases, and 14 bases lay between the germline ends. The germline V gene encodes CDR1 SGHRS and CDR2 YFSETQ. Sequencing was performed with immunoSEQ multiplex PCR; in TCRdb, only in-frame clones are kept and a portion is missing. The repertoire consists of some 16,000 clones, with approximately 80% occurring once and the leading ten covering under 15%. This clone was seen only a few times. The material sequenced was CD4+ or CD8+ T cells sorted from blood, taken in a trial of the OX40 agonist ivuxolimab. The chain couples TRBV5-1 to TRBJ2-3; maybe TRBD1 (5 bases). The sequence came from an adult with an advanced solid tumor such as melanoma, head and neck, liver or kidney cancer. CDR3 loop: CASSLDTPGWDTQYF. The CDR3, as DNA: TGCGCCAGCAGCTTGGATACCCCAGGGTGGGATACGCAGTATTTT.